Listed below are T cell receptor beta chains from one sample, sequenced in a study of OX40 agonist ivuxolimab in advanced cancers. TCRdb's table, derived via immunoSEQ multiplex PCR, lists solely in-frame clones and lacks some. The sample includes over 65,000 clones, 86% of them seen just once. Sample: CD4+ or CD8+ T cells sorted from blood, taken in a trial of the OX40 agonist ivuxolimab. All receptors derive from an adult with an advanced solid tumor such as melanoma, head and neck, liver or kidney cancer. The CDR3 runs from the conserved cysteine through the conserved F or W. The D gene is left open where the match is weak. Size tells how often a clone was seen (once, few, many) or the class of an expanded clone, and some rows leave it out.

J | size | V | D | DNA | CDR3
TRBJ1-1 | once | TRBV6-5 | TRBD1 | TGTGCCAGCAGTTACGGACAGGGGGGGAACACTGAAGCTTTCTTT | CASSYGQGGNTEAFF
TRBJ1-4 | - | TRBV18 | - | TGTGCCAGCTCACCACCGGGTTTGAGGAGAGGGGAAAAACTGTTTTTT | CASSPPGLRRGEKLFF
TRBJ1-5 | once | TRBV18 | - | TGTGCCAGCTCACCGGACAGAAATAGCAATCAGCCCCAGCATTTT | CASSPDRNSNQPQHF
TRBJ1-3 | - | TRBV19 | - | TGTGCCAGTAGTGCGGCACAACGGTCTGGAAACACCATATATTTT | CASSAAQRSGNTIYF
TRBJ2-1 | once | TRBV6-5 | - | TGTGCCAGCACCCAGGGGAATGAGCAGTTCTTC | CASTQGNEQFF
TRBJ2-7 | - | TRBV7-9 | - | TGTGCCAGCAGCCCCAGAGGCGGGCTTGCCTACGAGCAGTACTTC | CASSPRGGLAYEQYF
TRBJ2-1 | - | TRBV11-3 | TRBD1 | TGTGCCAGCAGCTCGGACAGGGACAGCTCCTACAATGAGCAGTTCTTC | CASSSDRDSSYNEQFF
TRBJ2-7 | - | TRBV6-6 | TRBD2 | TGTGCCAGCACGGGCGGGAGCTCCTACGAGCAGTACTTC | CASTGGSSYEQYF
TRBJ2-7 | - | TRBV30 | - | TGTGCCTGGAGTGTTTTCAGGGGTTACGAGCAGTACTTC | CAWSVFRGYEQYF
TRBJ2-2 | - | TRBV19 | TRBD2 | TGTGCCAGTAGTATAGGAGCGGGGGCCGGGGAGCTGTTTTTT | CASSIGAGAGELFF
TRBJ2-2 | - | TRBV5-6 | - | TGTGCCAGCAGCGTCACCGAGGAGCTGTTTTTT | CASSVTEELFF
TRBJ2-3 | - | TRBV5-1 | - | TGCGCCAGCAGCCCACGGGGGCTAGGGGCAGGGACCACCACAGATACGCAGTATTTT | CASSPRGLGAGTTTDTQYF
TRBJ1-6 | - | TRBV5-4 | - | TGTGCCAGCAGCTTCCAGGAAGGTTCACCCCTCCACTTT | CASSFQEGSPLHF
TRBJ1-1 | - | TRBV11-3 | - | TGTGCCAGCCTTAAGCGCATGAACACTGAAGCTTTCTTT | CASLKRMNTEAFF
TRBJ2-1 | - | TRBV2 | TRBD2 | TGTGCCATAGAACGGGGGGTCAATGAGCAGTTCTTC | CAIERGVNEQFF
TRBJ1-1 | - | TRBV14 | - | TGTGCCAGCAGCCAAGTCCGAGGACAGGAAGCTTTCTTT | CASSQVRGQEAFF
TRBJ1-1 | - | TRBV12-5 | TRBD1 | TGTGCTAGTGGTTTGACAGGGGGGAACACTGAAGCTTTCTTT | CASGLTGGNTEAFF
TRBJ1-1 | - | TRBV19 | TRBD1 | TGTGCCAGTAGTCCTTCTTTGAGGGGGCTGACTGAAGCTTTCTTT | CASSPSLRGLTEAFF
TRBJ1-5 | few | TRBV6-1 | - | TGTGCCAGCACATTCCCGAGGGGAGGTTCTCAGCCCCAGCATTTT | CASTFPRGGSQPQHF
TRBJ1-6 | - | TRBV4-2 | TRBD1 | TGTGCCAGCAGCTCCCGGGACAGCCGGTCACCCCTCCACTTT | CASSSRDSRSPLHF
TRBJ2-1 | - | TRBV5-1 | - | TGCGCCAGCAGCTTGGGGACTCCATTTTTCAATGAGCAGTTCTTC | CASSLGTPFFNEQFF
TRBJ2-1 | - | TRBV21-1 | - | TGTGCCAGCAGCAAAGCGAGGGGGGAAACAGGGAGACACAATGAGCAGTTCTTC | CASSKARGETGRHNEQFF